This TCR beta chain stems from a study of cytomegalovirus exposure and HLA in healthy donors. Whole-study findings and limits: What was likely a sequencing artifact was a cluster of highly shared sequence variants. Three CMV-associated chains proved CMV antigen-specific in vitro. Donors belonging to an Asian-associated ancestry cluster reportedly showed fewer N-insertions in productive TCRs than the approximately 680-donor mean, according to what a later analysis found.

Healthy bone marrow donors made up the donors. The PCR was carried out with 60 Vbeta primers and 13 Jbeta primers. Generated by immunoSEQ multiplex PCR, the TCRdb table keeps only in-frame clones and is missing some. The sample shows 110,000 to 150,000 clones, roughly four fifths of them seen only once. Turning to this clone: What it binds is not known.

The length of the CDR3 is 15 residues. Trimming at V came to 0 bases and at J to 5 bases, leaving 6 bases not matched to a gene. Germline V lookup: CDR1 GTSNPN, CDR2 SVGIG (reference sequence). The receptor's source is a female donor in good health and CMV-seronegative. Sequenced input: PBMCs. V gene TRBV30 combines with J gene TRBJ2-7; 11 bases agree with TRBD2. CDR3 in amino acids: CAWSVDSGRVNEQYF. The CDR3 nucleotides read TGTGCCTGGAGTGTAGATAGCGGGAGGGTTAACGAGCAGTACTTC.